The clone carrying this T cell receptor (beta chain) occurred a few times. Its antigen is not identified. Trimming removed 5 bases at V and 4 bases at J, with 17 bases between. Germline CDR1 is KGHSH and CDR2 is LQKENI. This CDR3 is built from 15 residues. This sample stems from a study of T-cell memory formation after mild COVID-19. Across the study: Across donors, TCR clusters were largely donor specific.

TCRdb re-called the 5' RACE reads with MiXCR, one entry per CDR3 protein. Of around 200,000 distinct CDR3 sequences listed, over 9% are singletons. The study, taken as a whole, reports: Specificity for SARS-CoV-2 was not confirmed among the second-wave clones peaking on day 37. Clones that shrank (day 15 to 85) were balanced CD4/CD8, whereas later expanders leaned CD4+. There were some responding clones in pre-infection memory, which suggested that cross-reactive memory had joined.

The V call is TRBV18, the J call TRBJ1-1, with a possible D match to TRBD1 (6 bases). Material: PBMCs or a T cell subset sorted from them (not recorded which). The TCR was taken from a man between 18 and 29 years old who had mild COVID-19 (a few samples of this study predate the infection). Cell type and time point are not known. The CDR3 bases are TGTGCCAGCTCAGCACACCGAAGGGGGGGCACTGAAGCTTTCTTT. As protein: CASSAHRRGGTEAFF. Combining the CDR3 with reference TRBV18 and TRBJ1-1 gives the whole variable domain NAGVMQNPRHLVRRRGQEARLRCSPMKGHSHVYWYRQLPEEGLKFMVYLQKENIIDESGMPKERFSAEFPKEGPSILRIQQVVRGDSAAYFCASSAHRRGGTEAFFGQGTRLTVV.